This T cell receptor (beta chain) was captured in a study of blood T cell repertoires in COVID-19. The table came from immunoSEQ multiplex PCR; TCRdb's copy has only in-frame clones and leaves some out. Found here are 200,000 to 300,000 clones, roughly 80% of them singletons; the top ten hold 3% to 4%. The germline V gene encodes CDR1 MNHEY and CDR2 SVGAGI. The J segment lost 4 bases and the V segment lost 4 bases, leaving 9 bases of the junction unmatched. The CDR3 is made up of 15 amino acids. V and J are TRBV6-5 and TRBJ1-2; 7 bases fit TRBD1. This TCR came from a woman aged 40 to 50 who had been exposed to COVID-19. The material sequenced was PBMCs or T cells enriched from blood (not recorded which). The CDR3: CASSSGTAGGYGYTF. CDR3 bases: TGTGCCAGCAGTTCCGGGACAGCGGGGGGCTATGGCTACACCTTC.